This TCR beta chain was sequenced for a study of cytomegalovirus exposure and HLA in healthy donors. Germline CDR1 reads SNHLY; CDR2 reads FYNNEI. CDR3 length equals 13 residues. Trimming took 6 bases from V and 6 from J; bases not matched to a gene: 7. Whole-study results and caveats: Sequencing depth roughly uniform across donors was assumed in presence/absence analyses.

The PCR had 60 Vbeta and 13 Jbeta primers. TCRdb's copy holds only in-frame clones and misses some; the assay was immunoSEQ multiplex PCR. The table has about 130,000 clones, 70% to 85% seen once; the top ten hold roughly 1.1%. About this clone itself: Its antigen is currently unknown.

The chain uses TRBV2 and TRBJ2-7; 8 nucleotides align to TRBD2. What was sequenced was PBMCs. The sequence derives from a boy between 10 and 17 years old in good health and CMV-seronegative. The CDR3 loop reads CASSFEREREQYF. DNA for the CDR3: TGTGCCAGCAGCTTCGAGCGGGAGCGCGAGCAGTACTTC. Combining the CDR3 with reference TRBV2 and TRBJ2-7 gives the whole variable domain EPEVTQTPSHQVTQMGQEVILRCVPISNHLYFYWYRQILGQKVEFLVSFYNNEISEKSEIFDDQFSVERPDGSNFTLKIRSTKLEDSAMYFCASSFEREREQYFGPGTRLTVT.